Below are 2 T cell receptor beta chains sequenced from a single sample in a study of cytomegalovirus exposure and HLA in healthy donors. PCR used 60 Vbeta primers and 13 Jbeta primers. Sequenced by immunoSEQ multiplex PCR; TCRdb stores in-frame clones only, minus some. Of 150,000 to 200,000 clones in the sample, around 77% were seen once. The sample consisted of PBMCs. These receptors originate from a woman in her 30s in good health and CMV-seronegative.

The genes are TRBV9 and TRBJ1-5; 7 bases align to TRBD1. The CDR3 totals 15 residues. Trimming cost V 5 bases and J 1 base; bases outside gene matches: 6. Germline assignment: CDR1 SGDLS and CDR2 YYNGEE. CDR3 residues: CASSRQGGSNQPQHF. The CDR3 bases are TGTGCCAGCAGTCGACAGGGTGGGAGCAATCAGCCCCAGCATTTT.

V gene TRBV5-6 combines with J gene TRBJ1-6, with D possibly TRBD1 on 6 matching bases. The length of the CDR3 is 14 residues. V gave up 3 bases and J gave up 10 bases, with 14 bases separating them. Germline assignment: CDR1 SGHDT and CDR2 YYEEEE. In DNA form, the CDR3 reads TGTGCCAGCAGCTCCGGGACAACGGACTCACCCCTCCACTTT. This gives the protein CASSSGTTDSPLHF.